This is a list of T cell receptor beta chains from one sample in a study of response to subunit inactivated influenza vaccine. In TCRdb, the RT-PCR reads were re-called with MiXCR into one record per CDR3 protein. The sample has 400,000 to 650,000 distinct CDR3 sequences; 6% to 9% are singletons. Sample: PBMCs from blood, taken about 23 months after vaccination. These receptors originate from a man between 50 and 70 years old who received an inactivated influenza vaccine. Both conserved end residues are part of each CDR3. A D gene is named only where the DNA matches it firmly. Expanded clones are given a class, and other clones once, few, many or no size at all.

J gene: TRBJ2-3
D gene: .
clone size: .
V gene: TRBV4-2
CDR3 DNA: TGTGCCAGCAGCAAAGGGACTTTCCAAAAGGGGACAGATACGCAGTATTTT
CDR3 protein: CASSKGTFQKGTDTQYF

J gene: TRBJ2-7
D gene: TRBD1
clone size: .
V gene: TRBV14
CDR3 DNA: TGTGCCAGCAGCGACGGGACAGGGTCCGTCGAGCAGTACTTC
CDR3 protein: CASSDGTGSVEQYF

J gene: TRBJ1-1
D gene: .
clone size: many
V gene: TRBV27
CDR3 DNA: TGTGCCAGCAGTTCTACGACGGTGAACACTGAAGCTTTCTTT
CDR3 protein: CASSSTTVNTEAFF

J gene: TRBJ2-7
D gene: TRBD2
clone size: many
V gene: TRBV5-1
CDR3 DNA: TGCGCCAGCAGCCCTAGCGGGAGGGCCTACGAGCAGTACTTC
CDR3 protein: CASSPSGRAYEQYF

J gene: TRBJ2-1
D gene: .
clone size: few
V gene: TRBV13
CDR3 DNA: TGTGCCAGCAGCGTGTTAAGTGGTTACAATGAGCAGTTCTTC
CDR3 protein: CASSVLSGYNEQFF

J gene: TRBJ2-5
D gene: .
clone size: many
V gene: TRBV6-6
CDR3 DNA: TGTGCCAGCAAAAACAGGTTTCAAGAGACCCAGTACTTC
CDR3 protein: CASKNRFQETQYF

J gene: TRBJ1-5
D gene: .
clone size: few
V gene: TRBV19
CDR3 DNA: TGTGCCAGTAGTTGGACAGATCAGCCCCAGCATTTT
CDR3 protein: CASSWTDQPQHF

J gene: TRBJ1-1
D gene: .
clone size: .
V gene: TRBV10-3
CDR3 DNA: TGTGCCATCAGTACCGGGACGACCACTGAAGCTTTCTTT
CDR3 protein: CAISTGTTTEAFF

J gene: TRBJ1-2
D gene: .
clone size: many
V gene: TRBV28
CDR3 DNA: TGTGCCAGCAGCTTGAGTCCTAACTATGGCTACACCTTC
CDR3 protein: CASSLSPNYGYTF

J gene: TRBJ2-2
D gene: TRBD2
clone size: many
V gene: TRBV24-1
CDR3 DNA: TGTGCCACCAGTGGTGGGAGGGGCAGGGAGAACACCGGGGAGCTGTTTTTT
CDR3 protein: CATSGGRGRENTGELFF

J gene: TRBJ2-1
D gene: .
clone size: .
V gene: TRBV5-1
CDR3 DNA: TGCGCCAGCAGCTGGGCGGAGGTTTACAATGAGCAGTTCTTC
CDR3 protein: CASSWAEVYNEQFF

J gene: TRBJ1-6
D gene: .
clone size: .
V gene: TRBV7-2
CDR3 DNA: TGTGCCAGCAGCTTGGGACCTACGGGAAATTCACCCCTCCACTTT
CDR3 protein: CASSLGPTGNSPLHF

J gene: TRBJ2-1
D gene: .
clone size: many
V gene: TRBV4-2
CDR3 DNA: TGTGCCAGCAGCGGTGGGACGTCATCCTACAATGAGCAGTTCTTC
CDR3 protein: CASSGGTSSYNEQFF

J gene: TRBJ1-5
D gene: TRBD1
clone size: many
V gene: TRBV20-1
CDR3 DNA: TGCAGCTTAAAAAGACAGGGTTCGGGCAATCAGCCCCAGCATTTT
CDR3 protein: CSLKRQGSGNQPQHF

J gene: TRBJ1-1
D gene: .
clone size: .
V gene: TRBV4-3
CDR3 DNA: TGCGCCAGCAGCCAAGCTTTATACCGGGGCGGGACTGAAGCTTTCTTT
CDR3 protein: CASSQALYRGGTEAFF

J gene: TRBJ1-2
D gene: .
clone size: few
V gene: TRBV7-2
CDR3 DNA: TGTGCCAGCAGCTTGCAGCCCCCCGTACATGGCTACACCTTC
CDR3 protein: CASSLQPPVHGYTF

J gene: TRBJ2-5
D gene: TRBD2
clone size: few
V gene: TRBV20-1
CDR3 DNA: TGCAGTGCTCCTGGACTAGCGGGGGCCCAGGGGACCCAGTACTTC
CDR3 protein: CSAPGLAGAQGTQYF

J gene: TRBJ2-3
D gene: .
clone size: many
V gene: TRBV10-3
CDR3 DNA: TGTGCCATCAGTGATGTGGGAAAGGGGAGCACAGATACGCAGTATTTT
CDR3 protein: CAISDVGKGSTDTQYF

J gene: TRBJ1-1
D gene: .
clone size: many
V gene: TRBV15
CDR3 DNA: TGTGCCACCAGCAGAGCGAACACTGAAGCTTTCTTT
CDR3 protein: CATSRANTEAFF

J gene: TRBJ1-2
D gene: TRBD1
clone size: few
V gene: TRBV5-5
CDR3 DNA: TGTGCCAGCAGCTCGGGACAGGCGAACTATGGCTACACCTTC
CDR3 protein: CASSSGQANYGYTF

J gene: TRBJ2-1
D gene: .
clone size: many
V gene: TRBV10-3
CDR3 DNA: TGTGCCATCAGTGTTCTCGCAAATGAGCAGTTCTTC
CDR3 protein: CAISVLANEQFF

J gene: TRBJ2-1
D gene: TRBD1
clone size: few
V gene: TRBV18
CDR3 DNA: TGTGCCAGCTCACCACCGATTGGTCAGGGGGCGAATGAGCAGTTCTTC
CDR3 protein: CASSPPIGQGANEQFF

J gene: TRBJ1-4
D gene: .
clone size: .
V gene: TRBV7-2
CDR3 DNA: TGTGCCAGCAGCCACGAAGGGGTCGGAAAACTGTTTTTT
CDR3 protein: CASSHEGVGKLFF

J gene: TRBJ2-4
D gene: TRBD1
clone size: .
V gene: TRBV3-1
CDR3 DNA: TGTGCCAGCAGCTGCAACAGGGGGCGATCCAAAAACATTCAGTACTTC
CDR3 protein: CASSCNRGRSKNIQYF

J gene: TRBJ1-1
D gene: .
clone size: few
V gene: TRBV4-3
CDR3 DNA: TGCGCCAGCAGCCAGATTCCGGGACAGAACACTGAAGCTTTCTTT
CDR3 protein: CASSQIPGQNTEAFF

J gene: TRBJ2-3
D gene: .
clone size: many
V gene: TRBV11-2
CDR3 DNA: TGTGCCAGCAGCTTCCTCAGCACAGATACGCAGTATTTT
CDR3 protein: CASSFLSTDTQYF

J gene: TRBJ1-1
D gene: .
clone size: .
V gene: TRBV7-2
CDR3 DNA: TGTGCCAGCAGCTTTACCGATGAGAACACTGAAGCTTTCTTT
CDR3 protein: CASSFTDENTEAFF

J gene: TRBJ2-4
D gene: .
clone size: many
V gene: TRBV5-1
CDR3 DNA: TGCGCCAGCAGCTTGGGCGACAGTCTAGCCAAAAACATTCAGTACTTC
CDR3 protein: CASSLGDSLAKNIQYF

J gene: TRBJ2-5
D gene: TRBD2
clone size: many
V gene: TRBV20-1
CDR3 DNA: TGCAGTGCTAGAGATGGAGGACTAGCGGGGCAAGAGACCCAGTACTTC
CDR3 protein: CSARDGGLAGQETQYF

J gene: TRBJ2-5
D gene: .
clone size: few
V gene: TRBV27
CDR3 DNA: TGTGCCAGCAGTCTCTCTCCAGGGCCGGCCCAGTACTTC
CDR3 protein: CASSLSPGPAQYF

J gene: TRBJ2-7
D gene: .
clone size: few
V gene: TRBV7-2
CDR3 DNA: TGTGCCAGCAGCATCTTAGGGTCGGGCGAGCAGTACTTC
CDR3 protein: CASSILGSGEQYF

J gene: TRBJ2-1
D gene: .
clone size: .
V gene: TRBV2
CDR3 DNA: TGTGCCAGCAGTGAAGCAGGGGGTAGCTCCTACAATGAGCAGTTCTTC
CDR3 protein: CASSEAGGSSYNEQFF

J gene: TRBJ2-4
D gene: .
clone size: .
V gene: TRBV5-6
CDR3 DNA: TGTGCCATGGGCCCCCCCCTCCTCGGCGGGGTACTAGCCAAAAACATTCAGTACTTC
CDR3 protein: CAMGPPLLGGVLAKNIQYF

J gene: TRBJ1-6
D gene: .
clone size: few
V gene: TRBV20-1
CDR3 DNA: TGCAGTGCTAGAGTCTTCGGGACGGAGGATAATTCACCCCTCCACTTT
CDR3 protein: CSARVFGTEDNSPLHF

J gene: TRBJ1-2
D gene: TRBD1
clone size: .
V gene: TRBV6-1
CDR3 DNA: TGTGCCAGCAGACCTACCACAGGGGGACATGGCTACACCTTC
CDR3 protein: CASRPTTGGHGYTF

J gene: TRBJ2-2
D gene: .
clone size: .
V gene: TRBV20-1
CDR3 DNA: TGCAGTGCATACCGGGACACGTCCTTCGGGGAGCTGTTTTTT
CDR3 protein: CSAYRDTSFGELFF

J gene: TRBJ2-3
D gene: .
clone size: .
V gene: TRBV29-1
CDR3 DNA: TGCAGCGCGAGACTAGGGACGATTAGCACAGATACGCAGTATTTT
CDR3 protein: CSARLGTISTDTQYF

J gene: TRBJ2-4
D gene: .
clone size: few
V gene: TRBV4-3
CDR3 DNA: TGCGCCAGCAGCCAAGATTACGGAGCCAAAAACATTCAGTACTTC
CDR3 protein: CASSQDYGAKNIQYF

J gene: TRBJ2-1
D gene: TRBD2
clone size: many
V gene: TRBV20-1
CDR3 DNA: TGCAGTGCTCTGGGACTAGCGGGAGGGGCCTACAATGAGCAGTTCTTC
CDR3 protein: CSALGLAGGAYNEQFF

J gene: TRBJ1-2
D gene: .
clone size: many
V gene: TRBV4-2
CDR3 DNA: TGTGCCAGCAGCCAGGGGACGGCAAGAAACTATGGCTACACCTTC
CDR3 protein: CASSQGTARNYGYTF

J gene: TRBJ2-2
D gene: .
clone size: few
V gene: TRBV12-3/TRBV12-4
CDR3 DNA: TGTGCCAGCAGTCGGAGTTTCGGCGGCACCGGGGAGCTGTTTTTT
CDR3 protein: CASSRSFGGTGELFF

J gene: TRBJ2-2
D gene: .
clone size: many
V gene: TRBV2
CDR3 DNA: TGTGCCACCGGGCCTACGGGAGTTAACGCCGGGGAGCTGTTTTTT
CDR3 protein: CATGPTGVNAGELFF

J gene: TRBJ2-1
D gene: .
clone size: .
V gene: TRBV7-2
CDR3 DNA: TGTGCCAGCAGCTTAACAGCAGTGATGGCCCAAACCGATGAGCAGTTCTTC
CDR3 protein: CASSLTAVMAQTDEQFF

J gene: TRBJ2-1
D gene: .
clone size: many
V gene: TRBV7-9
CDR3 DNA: TGTGCCAGCAGCTGGGAGGGGGGAGAAAATGAGCAGTTCTTC
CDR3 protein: CASSWEGGENEQFF

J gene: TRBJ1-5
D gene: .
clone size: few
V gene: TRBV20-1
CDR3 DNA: TGCAGTGCTAAAACAGACAGTAGCAATCAGCCCCAGCATTTT
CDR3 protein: CSAKTDSSNQPQHF

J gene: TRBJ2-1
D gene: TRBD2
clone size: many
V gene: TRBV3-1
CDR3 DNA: TGTGCCAGCAGCCAATTCCTAGCGGAGTACAATGAGCAGTTCTTC
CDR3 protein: CASSQFLAEYNEQFF

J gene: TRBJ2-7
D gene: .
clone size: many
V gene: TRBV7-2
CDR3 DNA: TGTGCCAGCAGCTTAGTGGGCCAGCGCACCTACGAGCAGTACTTC
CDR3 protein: CASSLVGQRTYEQYF

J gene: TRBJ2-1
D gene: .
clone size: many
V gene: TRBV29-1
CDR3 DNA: TGCAGCGTTGAAGATAGGGACGGCTACAATGAGCAGTTCTTC
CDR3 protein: CSVEDRDGYNEQFF

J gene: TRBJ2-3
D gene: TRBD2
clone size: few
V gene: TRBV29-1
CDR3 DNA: TGCAGCGTTGACAAGCTAGCGGGGAGCACAGATACGCAGTATTTT
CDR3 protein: CSVDKLAGSTDTQYF

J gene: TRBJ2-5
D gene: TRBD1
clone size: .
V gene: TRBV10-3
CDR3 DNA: TGTGCCATCAGGGGGGACAGGGCGGAAGAGACCCAGTACTTC
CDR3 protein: CAIRGDRAEETQYF

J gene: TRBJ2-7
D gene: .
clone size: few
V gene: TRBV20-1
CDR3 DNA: TGCAGTGCTACGAGAGCTCAGAAATCCTACGAGCAGTACTTC
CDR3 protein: CSATRAQKSYEQYF

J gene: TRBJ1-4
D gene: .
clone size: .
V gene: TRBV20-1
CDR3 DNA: TGCAGTGCTAGGCCGGCGGACAGTGGGGAAAAACTGTTTTTT
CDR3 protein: CSARPADSGEKLFF

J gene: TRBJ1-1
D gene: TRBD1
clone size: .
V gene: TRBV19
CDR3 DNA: TGTGCCAGTAGTACCTCTGGACAGGGGAGCACTGAAGCTTTCTTT
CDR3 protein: CASSTSGQGSTEAFF

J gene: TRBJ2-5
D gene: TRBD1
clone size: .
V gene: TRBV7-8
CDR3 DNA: TGTGCCAGCACCATTGGGACAGGGGGAGAGACCCAGTACTTC
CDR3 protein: CASTIGTGGETQYF

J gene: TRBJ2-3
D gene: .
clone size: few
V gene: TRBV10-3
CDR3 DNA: TGTGCCATCGGTACAGATACGCAGTATTTT
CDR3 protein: CAIGTDTQYF

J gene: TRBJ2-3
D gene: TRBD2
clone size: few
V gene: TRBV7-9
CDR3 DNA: TGTGCCAGCAGCTTATTCAGCGGGGGGCCCCGGGATACGCAGTATTTT
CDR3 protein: CASSLFSGGPRDTQYF

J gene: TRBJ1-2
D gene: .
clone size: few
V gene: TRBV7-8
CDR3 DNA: TGTGCCAGCAGCTTAGACGCCAGGGCTTCCTATGGCTACACCTTC
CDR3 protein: CASSLDARASYGYTF

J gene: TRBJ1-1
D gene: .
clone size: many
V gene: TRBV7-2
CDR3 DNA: TGTGCCAGCAGCAACAGGGAGAACACTGAAGCTTTCTTT
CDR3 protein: CASSNRENTEAFF

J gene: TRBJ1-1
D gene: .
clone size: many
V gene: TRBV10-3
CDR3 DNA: TGTGCCATCAGTGCTGGGGATGAGGCTGAAGCTTTCTTT
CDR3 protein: CAISAGDEAEAFF